This is a list of T cell receptor beta chains from one sample in a study of blood T cells in healthy people across ages. A single record per CDR3 protein comes from TCRdb applying MiXCR to the 5' RACE reads. The data show about 1.5 million distinct CDR3 sequences, around 40% seen once. Sequencing input: blood. The source is a young woman in good health. Both conserved end residues are part of each CDR3.

V	J	CDR3
TRBV21-1	TRBJ2-3	CTSGPAGEKTTDTQYF
TRBV20-1	TRBJ2-7	CSAKPGTSVGEQYF
TRBV5-1	TRBJ2-5	CASIRGSGEETQYF
TRBV6-5	TRBJ2-7	CANAGEYNEQYF
TRBV9	TRBJ2-1	CASSVTGPTNEQFF
TRBV6-5	TRBJ2-3	CASRRTSGRTDTQYF
TRBV20-1	TRBJ2-1	CSARTDRGNEQFF
TRBV28	TRBJ2-7	CASSQRGSSSYEQYF
TRBV11-2	TRBJ2-1	CASSLAWGAANEQFF
TRBV27	TRBJ2-1	CASSQWTFPSNEQFF
TRBV6-5	TRBJ1-2	CASSYSWEGIYGYTF
TRBV6-5	TRBJ2-1	CASSLDRAAGNEQFF
TRBV20-1	TRBJ2-1	CSAGLAGAYNEQFF
TRBV7-8	TRBJ1-4	CASSLSGGATNEKLFF
TRBV7-8	TRBJ2-3	CASSSYSVRGDTQYF
TRBV18	TRBJ2-7	CASSPSPGRRSYEQYF
TRBV5-1	TRBJ1-1	CASRGGTGATEAFF
TRBV7-2	TRBJ2-1	CASSSRAGNEQFF
TRBV5-1	TRBJ2-1	CASSLLPTSGTNEQFF
TRBV7-9	TRBJ2-1	CASSLPNNEQFF
TRBV20-1	TRBJ2-7	CSAPAGFTYEQYF
TRBV29-1	TRBJ2-1	CSVASIFNEQFF